Listed below are T cell receptor beta chains from one sample, sequenced in a study of regulatory T cells in long-lasting Graves disease. TCRdb reprocessed the multiplex PCR reads with MiXCR, giving one entry per CDR3 protein. Of 400,000 to 550,000 distinct CDR3 sequences listed, about a sixth are singletons. The same specimen was also included in a second study, on T cells in Graves' hyperthyroidism and ophthalmopathy.

The sequenced sample was peripheral blood mononuclear cells (PBMCs), obtained at new diagnosis, from a patient treated with antithyroid drugs. The receptors derive from a woman aged 18-29 years with Graves disease. Both conserved end residues are part of each CDR3. Fields, in order: V gene, clone size, CDR3 protein. Some rows have no size entry. The others give once, few or many, or a class for an expanded clone.

V: TRBV20-1; size: few; CDR3: CSARTSGSFHEQFF
V: TRBV10-3; size: many; CDR3: CAISEIHGRNQPQHF
V: TRBV2; size: NA; CDR3: CASSEWETYEQYF
V: TRBV12-3/TRBV12-4; size: NA; CDR3: CASSLVGAGYQETQYF
V: TRBV24-1; size: few; CDR3: CATSDSFASNQPQHF
V: TRBV30; size: few; CDR3: CAWRAGGLAGVEQYF
V: TRBV28; size: many; CDR3: CASTRTGGNEQFF
V: TRBV27; size: many; CDR3: CASSRLATITDTQYF
V: TRBV20-1; size: many; CDR3: CSAIKGTDTQYF
V: TRBV3-1; size: few; CDR3: CASSALGGLGIEQYF
V: TRBV24-1; size: NA; CDR3: CATSEEGAGTDTQYF
V: TRBV7-9; size: few; CDR3: CASSVKWTEETQYF
V: TRBV7-9; size: NA; CDR3: CASSLAAGVEKLFF
V: TRBV7-2; size: NA; CDR3: CASRRTGETYNEQFF
V: TRBV11-1; size: many; CDR3: CASSFSGLLYSGNEQFF
V: TRBV6-1; size: few; CDR3: CASRPGGSGSSYNEQFF
V: TRBV30; size: few; CDR3: CAWRQGSIHGYTF
V: TRBV20-1; size: many; CDR3: CSATGTARRNQPQHF
V: TRBV18; size: few; CDR3: CASSPGGANVLTF
V: TRBV10-3; size: NA; CDR3: CAITGQGRTEAFF
V: TRBV3-1; size: many; CDR3: CASSLRGIDEQFF
V: TRBV7-2; size: few; CDR3: CASSPREGSYYGYTF
V: TRBV5-1; size: many; CDR3: CASSGGLAGDRDTQYF
V: TRBV5-1; size: NA; CDR3: CASSLAGGSSYGYTF
V: TRBV10-3; size: NA; CDR3: CAISEKGLASFTDTQYF
V: TRBV28; size: many; CDR3: CASRYQGVLNQPQHF
V: TRBV6-2/TRBV6-3; size: many; CDR3: CASSYSGKTEAFF
V: TRBV29-1; size: NA; CDR3: CSVWGTGNEKLFF
V: TRBV28; size: NA; CDR3: CASSLYGLAGPKPDTQYF
V: TRBV12-3/TRBV12-4; size: many; CDR3: CASSLALGDTEAFF
V: TRBV7-8; size: NA; CDR3: CASSLNLLRELFF
V: TRBV28; size: many; CDR3: CAREQHGRYF
V: TRBV6-2/TRBV6-3; size: NA; CDR3: CASSATTALTNNEQFF
V: TRBV12-5; size: few; CDR3: CASGFGTGSYNEQFF
V: TRBV20-1; size: many; CDR3: CSASGTGGDGYTF
V: TRBV6-5; size: NA; CDR3: CASSYLGTVQETQYF
V: TRBV20-1; size: many; CDR3: CSALAGSTDTQYF
V: TRBV2; size: many; CDR3: CASSTDRARGYTF
V: TRBV7-3; size: many; CDR3: CASSLKSGGIPHYEQFF
V: TRBV5-1; size: NA; CDR3: CASSLGNGLAPNNEQFF
V: TRBV30; size: few; CDR3: CAWSVILFSPQHF
V: TRBV28; size: many; CDR3: CASSLFRGTNYEQYF
V: TRBV3-1; size: NA; CDR3: CASSPVFTGQGQTEAFF
V: TRBV29-1; size: NA; CDR3: CSVESNGLYNEQFF
V: TRBV2; size: many; CDR3: CAISQEDTEAFF
V: TRBV3-1; size: NA; CDR3: CASNLRQGNQPQHF
V: TRBV19; size: few; CDR3: CASKRGNQPQHF
V: TRBV29-1; size: NA; CDR3: CSVDQGRFVTEAFF
V: TRBV7-9; size: many; CDR3: CASSLVAGETKNIQYF
V: TRBV5-1; size: many; CDR3: CAQTGPQHF